Presented here are 15 T cell receptor beta chains from one specimen sequenced in a study of neurological immune-mediated disorders. TCRdb reprocessed the 5' RACE reads with MiXCR, giving one entry per CDR3 protein. The data show more than 30,000 distinct CDR3 sequences, approximately 4.4% seen once. The source material was PBMCs. The receptors shown here come from a man aged 18 to 29 in good health.

Ten or more counts support this clonotype. The J gene is TRBJ2-3, the V gene TRBV4-1; no definite D call. Germline V gene lookup returns CDR1 MGHRA and CDR2 YSYEKL. The CDR3 is 16 amino acids. V lost 0 bases, J lost 4 bases, and 14 bases lay in between. The CDR3 here is CASSQDNPGTSDTQYF. The DNA for the CDR3 is TGCGCCAGCAGCCAAGATAACCCAGGCACTTCAGATACGCAGTATTTT.

This clonotype was counted many times. The CDR3 reads CSARVPLYSGNTIYF. In DNA, the CDR3 is TGCAGTGCTAGAGTCCCCCTCTACTCTGGAAACACCATATATTTT. The rearrangement links TRBV20-1 to TRBJ1-3, with D unclear. CDR1 DFQATT and CDR2 SNEGSKA come from the germline V gene (reference sequence). The CDR3 is made up of 15 amino acids. Deletions cut 1 base from V and 0 bases from J, with 10 bases between.

This clonotype was detected many times. The J gene is TRBJ2-3, the V gene TRBV5-1, with a weak D call TRBD2 (5 bases). From germline, CDR1 is SGHRS and CDR2 YFSETQ. The CDR3 is 13 amino acids. V shed 3 bases and J shed 7 bases, with 12 bases lying between them. The CDR3 region has the DNA TGCGCCAGCAGCTCCGAGACGGGGAATACGCAGTATTTT. As protein: CASSSETGNTQYF.

This clonotype has at least ten counts. The chain joins TRBV5-1 to TRBJ2-7; 9 bases are shared with TRBD1. Germline values: CDR1 SGHRS, CDR2 YFSETQ. The V segment lost 3 bases and the J segment 2 bases; nucleotides outside the gene matches: 9. CDR3 size: 16 residues. This CDR3 is CASSSGQGKSTYEQYF. The CDR3 DNA reads TGCGCCAGCAGCTCAGGACAGGGGAAATCAACCTACGAGCAGTACTTC.

There are many counts of this clonotype. J is TRBJ1-4 and V is TRBV20-1; D remains ambiguous. Trimming stripped 6 bases from V and 4 bases from J, with 18 bases between. The length of the CDR3 is 15 residues. Germline values: CDR1 DFQATT, CDR2 SNEGSKA (reference sequence). CDR3 sequence (DNA): TGCAGTGCCACCCCGGCGGGGAGAGTTAATGAAAAACTGTTTTTT. Its protein is CSATPAGRVNEKLFF.

This clonotype has a count of ten or more. The chain recombines TRBV7-6 with TRBJ2-1, with TRBD1 identical over 10 bases. Germline V lookup: CDR1 SGHVS, CDR2 FNYEAQ. The CDR3 runs to 17 residues. Trimming cost V 4 bases and J 5 bases; bases outside gene matches: 11. CDR3 region: CASSSTPPGQGNNEQFF. The CDR3 nucleotides are TGTGCCAGCAGCTCTACCCCCCCGGGACAGGGGAACAATGAGCAGTTCTTC.

The chain carries TRBV10-1 and TRBJ1-1; D is possibly TRBD1 (5 bases). There are 13 residues in the CDR3. Trimming removed 4 bases from V and 0 bases from J, with 6 bases in between. Germline lookup yields CDR1 WNHNN and CDR2 SYGVQD (reference sequence). The CDR3 here is CASSGQLNTEAFF. CDR3 DNA: TGCGCCAGCAGTGGACAGTTGAACACTGAAGCTTTCTTT.

This clonotype was detected many times. V gene TRBV10-3 combines with J gene TRBJ2-5, with D perhaps given as TRBD1 or TRBD2 (5 bases each). The CDR3 has 14 amino acids. Germline CDR1 ENHRY, CDR2 SYGVKD. Trimming took 0 bases from V and 5 from J, leaving 10 bases between them. CDR3 in amino acids: CAISESAEGETQYF. The CDR3 nucleotides are TGTGCCATCAGTGAGTCGGCTGAGGGGGAGACCCAGTACTTC.

In this sample, this clonotype turned up many times. V and J are TRBV3-1 and TRBJ2-7, with 8 bases that match TRBD1. CDR3 length: 15 residues. Trimming at V came to 4 bases and at J to 4 bases, leaving 9 bases not matched to a gene. Germline V gene sequence: CDR1 LGHDT, CDR2 YNNKEL (reference sequence). The CDR3 reads CASSRPGQATYEQYF. Written as DNA, the CDR3 is TGTGCCAGCAGCCGACCGGGACAGGCGACGTACGAGCAGTACTTC.

This clonotype was counted between two and nine times. V is TRBV3-1 and J is TRBJ1-1; D is unresolved. There are 15 residues in the CDR3. Trimming took 4 bases from V and 0 from J, leaving 12 bases between them. Per the germline V gene, CDR1 is LGHDT and CDR2 is YNNKEL (reference sequence). In DNA form, the CDR3 reads TGTGCCAGCAGCCCCCCCGGGCATATGAACACTGAAGCTTTCTTT. It encodes CASSPPGHMNTEAFF.

This clonotype was seen repeatedly, ten times or more. V and J are TRBV5-1 and TRBJ1-2; unclear D gene. Trimming cost V 0 bases and J 0 bases, with 9 bases left between them. This CDR3 is built from 15 residues. From germline, CDR1 is SGHRS and CDR2 YFSETQ. Here the CDR3 reads CASSLDPSSNYGYTF. CDR3 nucleotides: TGCGCCAGCAGCTTGGATCCCAGCTCTAACTATGGCTACACCTTC.

This clonotype is medium-sized (0.01 to 0.1%) within its sample. The gene calls are TRBV5-5 and TRBJ1-2; D unresolved. CDR1 SGHKS and CDR2 YYEKEE come from the germline V gene (reference sequence). The CDR3 has 15 amino acids. Trimming stripped 4 bases from V and 4 bases from J, with 17 bases between. This CDR3 reads CASSPTDWNLYGYTF. CDR3 nucleotides: TGTGCCAGCAGCCCAACCGACTGGAACCTCTATGGCTACACCTTC. The complete variable domain, with remaining parts taken from reference TRBV5-5 and TRBJ1-2, reads DAGVTQSPTHLIKTRGQQVTLRCSPISGHKSVSWYQQVLGQGPQFIFQYYEKEERGRGNFPDRFSARQFPNYSSELNVNALLLGDSALYLCASSPTDWNLYGYTFGSGTRLTVV.

This clonotype has a count of ten or more. The rearrangement links TRBV10-3 to TRBJ2-7; D is possibly TRBD1 (6 bases). Germline CDR1 and CDR2: ENHRY and SYGVKD. The CDR3 contains 13 residues. Deletions cut 10 bases from V and 3 bases from J, with 16 bases between. The chain's CDR3 is CATARTANYEQYF. In nucleotides, the CDR3 is TGTGCCACCGCACGGACAGCAAACTACGAGCAGTACTTC.

This clonotype showed up many times. The chain links TRBV6-2 or TRBV6-3 to TRBJ2-3; tentative D call: TRBD2 (5 bases). The CDR3 contains 17 residues. The V and J ends lost 2 bases and 2 bases respectively, with 17 bases between them. CDR1 MNHEY and CDR2 SVGEGT come from the germline V gene. The CDR3 sequence is CASSYSARRDLTDTQYF. As DNA, the CDR3 is TGTGCCAGCAGTTACAGCGCCCGTCGGGATCTCACAGATACGCAGTATTTT.

This clonotype was seen many times. The chain is built from TRBV6-5 and TRBJ2-7; TRBD1 agrees at 9 bases. The CDR3 has 13 amino acids. The trim removed 5 bases at V and 6 bases at J, leaving 5 bases unmatched. Germline V lookup: CDR1 MNHEY, CDR2 SVGAGI. The CDR3 DNA is TGTGCCAGCAGTGCTTACAGGGGGCTCGAGCAGTACTTC. This encodes CASSAYRGLEQYF.